A single sample is the source of the 16 T cell receptor beta chains below, sequenced in a study of neoadjuvant anti-PD-1 for oral cavity cancer. Measured with immunoSEQ multiplex PCR; TCRdb has only the in-frame clones, and not every one. The sample carries 40,000 to 50,000 clones, 75% to 80% recorded once. The sample's time point: after neoadjuvant nivolumab, at surgical resection. The source was PBMCs, collected after nivolumab (anti-PD-1) treatment. Receptors originate from a person aged 40 to 85 with oral cavity squamous cell carcinoma.

By share of the sample, this clone is medium-sized. V gene TRBV29-1 combines with J gene TRBJ1-2; no definite D call. The CDR3 runs 13 residues. Per the germline V gene, CDR1 is SQVTM and CDR2 is ANQGSEA. V was pared by 6 bases and J by 8 bases, with 19 bases between. The CDR3 DNA follows: TGCAGCGTAGGTTATTTTGGGATCGAGGGCTACACCTTC. Translated, it gives CSVGYFGIEGYTF.

The chain recombines TRBV7-9 with TRBJ1-1; D may be TRBD1 (6 bases). Germline CDR1 SEHNR, CDR2 FQNEAQ (reference sequence). Trimming stripped 3 bases from V and 1 base from J, with 12 bases between. This CDR3 is 15 amino acids long. This CDR3 is CASSFSDRPNTEAFF. CDR3 nucleotides: TGTGCCAGCAGCTTTTCCGACAGGCCGAACACTGAAGCTTTCTTT.

This clone has more than one count but fewer than ten. V and J are TRBV7-9 and TRBJ2-7; TRBD2 aligns across 15 bases. The germline gives CDR1 SEHNR, CDR2 FQNEAQ (reference sequence). Trimming at V came to 5 bases and at J to 0 bases, leaving 5 bases not matched to a gene. The CDR3 consists of 17 residues. The CDR3 DNA reads as TGTGCCAGCAGCCCAGGGACTAGCGGGAGGAGCTCCTACGAGCAGTACTTC. Translated: CASSPGTSGRSSYEQYF. Drawing the rest from reference TRBV7-9 and TRBJ2-7, the complete variable domain is DTGVSQNPRHKITKRGQNVTFRCDPISEHNRLYWYRQTLGQGPEFLTYFQNEAQLEKSRLLSDRFSAERPKGSFSTLEIQRTEQGDSAMYLCASSPGTSGRSSYEQYFGPGTRLTVT.

The V call is TRBV2, the J call TRBJ2-3; 11 bases are a match to TRBD1. The CDR3 length is 14 residues. Trimming removed 8 bases from V and 5 bases from J; junction bases left unmatched: 6. Germline CDR1 reads SNHLY; CDR2 reads FYNNEI. In nucleotides, the CDR3 is TGTGCCAGCCGGGACAGGGGGTTAGTAGATACGCAGTATTTT. Translation gives CASRDRGLVDTQYF.

The V call is TRBV5-4, the J call TRBJ1-1; 7 bases align to TRBD1. CDR3 length equals 15 residues. After removal of 2 bases from V and 6 bases from J, the junction contained 10 bases not matched to a gene. Germline loops: CDR1 SGHNT, CDR2 YYREEE (reference sequence). CDR3 residues: CASSFLAVQGSEAFF. The CDR3 nucleotides read TGTGCCAGCAGCTTCCTAGCCGTACAGGGGTCTGAAGCTTTCTTT.

This clone was seen just once. J is TRBJ2-4 and V is TRBV19; D not certain. The germline gives CDR1 LNHDA, CDR2 SQIVND (reference sequence). V lost 5 bases and J 0 bases, leaving 5 bases between the germline ends. This CDR3 is built from 13 residues. CDR3 nucleotides: TGTGCCAGTAGTTGGCTAGCCAAAAACATTCAGTACTTC. It translates to CASSWLAKNIQYF. Full variable domain (outside the CDR3, taken from reference TRBV19 and TRBJ2-4): DGGITQSPKYLFRKEGQNVTLSCEQNLNHDAMYWYRQDPGQGLRLIYYSQIVNDFQKGDIAEGYSVSREKKESFPLTVTSAQKNPTAFYLCASSWLAKNIQYFGAGTRLSVL.

The chain couples TRBV30 to TRBJ1-2, with a tentative D call TRBD1 (6 bases). From germline, CDR1 is GTSNPN and CDR2 SVGIG (reference sequence). The germline V and J ends were trimmed by 1 base and 7 bases, with 13 bases remaining between them. The CDR3 runs 13 residues. CDR3 sequence (DNA): TGTGCCTGGAGTGGGGACACCAAGGGTGGCTACACCTTC. This codes for CAWSGDTKGGYTF.

The genes are TRBV9 and TRBJ2-1; D is undetermined. The CDR3 covers 15 residues. V dropped 4 bases and J dropped 1 base, with 12 bases sitting between them. Germline assignment: CDR1 SGDLS and CDR2 YYNGEE. CDR3 nucleotide sequence: TGTGCCAGCAGCTCTACGGGCGTTTCCTACAATGAGCAGTTCTTC. Translation: CASSSTGVSYNEQFF.

This clone has just a few counts. This chain joins TRBV9 and TRBJ1-2, with D unclear. The ends were cut back, 4 bases at V and 5 bases at J, with 12 bases in the middle. From germline, CDR1 is SGDLS and CDR2 YYNGEE. The CDR3 has 13 amino acids. The CDR3 reads CASSPYLLYGYTF. DNA for the CDR3: TGTGCCAGCAGCCCCTACCTTTTATATGGCTACACCTTC.

This clone was seen more than once but under ten times. The chain carries TRBV7-8 and TRBJ1-2; D gene ambiguous. Germline CDR1 reads SGHVS; CDR2 reads FQNEAQ. This CDR3 contains 11 residues. The V end lost 5 bases, the J end lost 8 bases, and 9 bases lay between the germline ends. Here the CDR3 reads CASSLLGGYTF. CDR3 coding DNA: TGTGCCAGCAGCCTCCTGGGGGGCTACACCTTC.

This chain connects TRBV6-6 to TRBJ1-2; D might be TRBD1 (5 bases). Germline CDR1 is MNHNY and CDR2 is SVGAGI (reference sequence). The CDR3 loop spans 15 amino acids. V lost 7 bases, J lost 7 bases, and 22 bases lay in between. The CDR3 coding sequence is TGTGCCAGCATTACTGGGGCAGGAGGCACGGGTGGCTACACCTTC. Its protein is CASITGAGGTGGYTF.

J is TRBJ2-2 and V is TRBV11-2; D remains ambiguous. Germline V gene lookup returns CDR1 SGHAT and CDR2 FQNNGV. CDR3 length equals 13 residues. The chain's CDR3 is CAAAQGSVGELFF. The CDR3 DNA is TGTGCGGCTGCACAAGGATCTGTCGGGGAGCTGTTTTTT.

The chain couples TRBV10-2 to TRBJ2-7; TRBD2 matches at 11 bases. CDR3 length: 17 amino acids. The ends lost 4 bases at V and 1 base at J; junction bases unmatched: 9. CDR1 and CDR2 (germline): WSHSY, SAAADI. In nucleotides, the CDR3 is TGCGCCAGCAGTGGGCCGGGACTAGCGGAATTTTCCTACGAGCAGTACTTC. Its translation: CASSGPGLAEFSYEQYF.

The CDR3 bases are TGTGCCAGCAGCCCCCCGCAAGGTGAAGCTTTCTTT. This gives the protein CASSPPQGEAFF. The chain joins TRBV5-4 to TRBJ1-1; D gene ambiguous. The V and J ends lost 4 bases and 7 bases respectively, with 11 bases between them. Germline lookup yields CDR1 SGHNT and CDR2 YYREEE (reference sequence). The CDR3 is made up of 12 amino acids.

This clone was seen a handful of times. The chain is built from TRBV4-1 and TRBJ2-2; unclear D gene. CDR1 and CDR2 from the germline V gene are MGHRA and YSYEKL. Trimming cost V 4 bases and J 0 bases, with 12 bases left between them. The length of the CDR3 is 16 residues. The CDR3 bases are TGCGCCAGCAGCCGAAGAACACTCCCGAACACCGGGGAGCTGTTTTTT. This codes for CASSRRTLPNTGELFF.

This clone has a count of ten or more. The gene calls are TRBV28 and TRBJ1-2, with D perhaps TRBD1 (6 bases). Trimming took 4 bases from V and 4 from J, leaving 16 bases between them. Germline CDR1 MDHEN, CDR2 SYDVKM. This CDR3 has 15 residues. The CDR3 loop is CASSSGDTGTYGYTF. The CDR3 nucleotides are TGTGCCAGCAGTTCCGGGGACACAGGGACCTATGGCTACACCTTC.